These 5 T cell receptor beta chains were all obtained from the same sample, sequenced in a study of blood T cells in healthy people across ages. A sample-barcoded 5' primer and a J-beta primer mix were used in a second PCR of roughly 6 to 12 cycles. TCRdb passed the 5' RACE reads through MiXCR, listing each CDR3 protein once. The sample holds roughly 900,000 distinct CDR3 sequences, around 26% seen once. Sequenced material: blood. Receptors were obtained from a woman over 75 in good health.

In this sample, this clonotype turned up once. Being one base from a much bigger clone, this may be a read error. This chain connects TRBV2 to TRBJ2-1, with D tentatively TRBD1 or TRBD2 (5 bases each). Matching the DNA end better, TRBJ2-7 makes the J call doubtful. The CDR3 sequence is 15 residues long. Germline loops: CDR1 SNHLY, CDR2 FYNNEI. The CDR3 sequence is CASSSEGSSYNEQYF. CDR3 in DNA: TGTGCCAGCAGTTCAGAGGGGAGCTCCTACAATGAGCAGTACTTC.

The V gene is TRBV7-9, the J gene TRBJ2-3; 10 nucleotides agree with TRBD2. This CDR3 region has 16 residues. Germline loops: CDR1 SEHNR, CDR2 FQNEAQ (reference sequence). V was pared by 5 bases and J by 3 bases, with 8 bases of the junction left unmatched. CDR3 protein: CASSLPAGGRTDTQYF. CDR3 coding DNA: TGTGCCAGCAGCCTACCAGCGGGGGGGCGGACAGATACGCAGTATTTT.

About this clonotype: This may come from a read error, since a much larger clone is one base off. The CDR3 loop is CATSREDSLNTGAFF. Written as DNA, the CDR3 is TGTGCCACCAGCAGAGAGGACAGCCTGAACACTGGAGCTTTCTTT. This sequence joins TRBV15 and TRBJ1-1; possible D gene TRBD1, 6 bases. CDR1 is LNHNV and CDR2 is YYDKDF in the germline V gene (reference sequence). There are 15 residues in the CDR3.

This clonotype was counted only a few times. This rearrangement joins TRBV10-2 to TRBJ2-2; D might be TRBD2 (5 bases). This CDR3 region has 13 residues. V dropped 7 bases and J dropped 0 bases, with 6 bases sitting between them. The germline gives CDR1 WSHSY, CDR2 SAAADI. CDR3 sequence (DNA): TGCGCCAGCAAGGACTCGAACACCGGGGAGCTGTTTTTT. Encoded protein: CASKDSNTGELFF.

The rearrangement uses TRBV7-2 and TRBJ1-2; no reliable D call. Germline V gives CDR1 SGHTA, CDR2 FQGNSA. Trimming left V 1 base short and J 3 bases short, with 6 bases between. This CDR3 is 13 amino acids long. DNA of the CDR3: TGTGCCAGCAGCTTAGGGGTACACTATGGCTACACCTTC. As protein: CASSLGVHYGYTF.